These 2 T cell receptor beta chains originate from one sample sequenced in a study of blood T cell repertoires in COVID-19. The table came from immunoSEQ multiplex PCR; TCRdb's copy has only in-frame clones and leaves some out. Of about 200,000 clones in the sample, around four fifths are singletons; the top ten hold 0.8% to 0.95%. Sequencing was done on a sample of peripheral blood. These receptors were collected from a man in his 60s with COVID-19, enrolled during active disease.

Only one count was recorded for this clone. The V and J genes are TRBV5-1 and TRBJ1-1, with D uncertain. The ends were cut back, 3 bases at V and 5 bases at J, with 8 bases in the middle. The germline CDR1 and CDR2 sequences are SGHRS and YFSETQ. This CDR3 has 12 residues. Written as DNA, the CDR3 is TGCGCCAGCAGCTACGCGGGGACTGAAGCTTTCTTT. Amino acid sequence: CASSYAGTEAFF.

V usage is TRBV13 and J usage is TRBJ1-1; the D is unclear. The ends were cut back, 2 bases at V and 2 bases at J, with 15 bases in the middle. This CDR3 is 16 amino acids long. Per the germline V gene, CDR1 is PRHDT and CDR2 is FYEKMQ (reference sequence). The CDR3 loop reads CASSLTQRNANTEAFF. The CDR3 region has the DNA TGTGCCAGCAGCTTAACGCAGAGGAACGCAAACACTGAAGCTTTCTTT.